What follows describes a single T cell receptor beta chain. Authors' methods: How many nucleated cells were present was estimated from reference gene primer amplification. The method was immunoSEQ multiplex PCR; TCRdb's version includes in-frame clones alone and lacks a portion of them. V, J and clone size reflect that table, while D and trimming were determined from the DNA. Of a few hundred thousand clones in the sample, about 81% were seen once. V lost 4 bases to trimming and J lost 4 bases; unmatched junction nucleotides: 0. The CDR3 has 11 amino acids. The germline V gene encodes CDR1 SQVTM and CDR2 ANQGSEA. The sample belongs to a study of blood T cell repertoires in COVID-19. Looking at the study overall: The samples span acute and convalescent COVID-19 from the United States, Italy and Spain.

Participants were aged roughly 18 to 100 years from around 24 US areas. The genes are TRBV29-1 and TRBJ1-1, with TRBD1 matching 7 bases. Sequencing was performed on PBMCs or T cells enriched from blood (not recorded which). The TCR comes from a man between 25 and 39 years old with acute COVID-19. The DNA of the CDR3 is TGCAGCGTTGGGACAGGCACTGAAGCTTTCTTT. It specifies CSVGTGTEAFF.